These 8 T cell receptor beta chains came from one sample sequenced in a study of T cells after yellow fever vaccination. TCRdb called the 5' RACE reads again in MiXCR, with one record for every CDR3 protein. The data show around 310,000 distinct CDR3 sequences, roughly 4% seen once. The sample consisted of PBMCs, taken 5 days after the yellow fever booster vaccination. These TCRs come from a man aged 18 to 30 who received the YFV17D yellow fever vaccine.

The J gene is TRBJ2-1, the V gene TRBV5-1; D possibly uses TRBD1 or TRBD2 (6 bases each). V dropped 0 bases and J dropped 7 bases, with 14 bases sitting between them. This CDR3 spans 15 amino acids. Germline CDR1 reads SGHRS; CDR2 reads YFSETQ. The CDR3 DNA sequence: TGCGCCAGCAGCTTGGCGGGGGCCTATATGAATGAGCAGTTCTTC. It codes for CASSLAGAYMNEQFF.

This clonotype was counted ten times or more. The J gene is TRBJ2-5, the V gene TRBV7-2; D unclear. Trimming removed 4 bases at V and 5 bases at J, with 5 bases between. The germline gives CDR1 SGHTA, CDR2 FQGNSA. CDR3 length equals 11 residues. This chain's CDR3 is CASSSYETQYF. The CDR3 coding sequence is TGTGCCAGCAGCTCCTACGAGACCCAGTACTTC.

There are many counts of this clonotype. The genes are TRBV24-1 and TRBJ2-5; 14 bases are a match to TRBD2. The CDR3 extends over 13 amino acids. J lost 4 bases, V lost 10 bases, and 1 base had no gene match. The germline V gene encodes CDR1 KGHDR and CDR2 SFDVKD. As DNA, the CDR3 is TGTGCCACGGGGACTAGCGGGGGAGAGACCCAGTACTTC. It codes for CATGTSGGETQYF.

This clonotype was detected ten times or more. The chain joins TRBV20-1 to TRBJ1-1; perhaps TRBD1 as D (5 bases). CDR3 length: 14 residues. The ends were cut back, 5 bases at V and 1 base at J, with 14 bases in the middle. Germline V gene sequence: CDR1 DFQATT, CDR2 SNEGSKA (reference sequence). The CDR3 here is CSASLGAANTEAFF. DNA for the CDR3: TGCAGTGCTTCCCTTGGGGCAGCGAACACTGAAGCTTTCTTT.

This chain joins TRBV18 and TRBJ1-5; D unresolved. CDR1 and CDR2 from the germline V gene are KGHSH and LQKENI. The CDR3 is 14 residues long. V was clipped by 4 bases and J by 5 bases, with 12 bases between them. CDR3 region: CASSQNARDQPQHF. Here the CDR3 DNA reads TGTGCCAGCTCACAAAACGCACGTGATCAGCCCCAGCATTTT.

This clonotype showed up just a few times. DNA for the CDR3: TGTGCCAGCAGTTGGGGACAGCGGGCTGAGCAGTACGTC. Protein product: CASSWGQRAEQYV. The rearrangement uses TRBV6-2 or TRBV6-3 and TRBJ2-7, with D tentatively TRBD1 (7 bases). The germline V and J ends were trimmed by 4 bases and 7 bases, with 14 bases remaining between them. Looked up from germline, CDR1 is MNHEY and CDR2 is SVGEGT. This CDR3 is 13 amino acids long.

The chain couples TRBV12-3 or TRBV12-4 to TRBJ2-7, with 7 bases matching TRBD1. The V and J ends lost 6 bases and 2 bases, in that order; junction bases with no gene match: 7. CDR3 length: 14 residues. The CDR3 loop reads CASRTGSGAYEQYF. Here the CDR3 DNA reads TGTGCCAGCAGGACAGGGAGCGGAGCCTACGAGCAGTACTTC.

The CDR3 region has the DNA TGCGCCAGCAGCCACCCGGGGAATAATTCACCCCTCCACTTT. It is translated as CASSHPGNNSPLHF. The chain carries TRBV4-3 and TRBJ1-6; unclear D gene. Germline V gene data show CDR1 as LGHNA and CDR2 as YSLEER. V lost 3 bases to trimming and J lost 5 bases, with 8 bases between them. The CDR3 has 14 residues.